These 30 T cell receptor beta chains share one sample of origin, sequenced in a study of identical twins. TCRdb processed the 5' RACE reads anew with MiXCR; each CDR3 protein has one entry. The data contain some 1,600,000 distinct CDR3 sequences, roughly 35% of them singletons. Sequenced: cord blood. Every receptor here comes from a newborn girl in good health.

The genes are TRBV20-1 and TRBJ1-2, with no clear D. Trimming took 5 bases from V and 4 from J, leaving 11 bases between them. This CDR3 is 12 amino acids long. Germline V lookup: CDR1 DFQATT, CDR2 SNEGSKA (reference sequence). CDR3 loop: CSADDILYGYTF. As DNA, the CDR3 is TGCAGTGCTGATGACATACTCTATGGCTACACCTTC.

The rearrangement links TRBV5-1 to TRBJ2-3; D is unclear. This CDR3 is 15 amino acids long. Per the germline V gene, CDR1 is SGHRS and CDR2 is YFSETQ. The V gene lost 0 bases and the J gene lost 2 bases, with 10 bases spanning the gap. The CDR3 reads CASSLAGRLTDTQYF. CDR3 DNA: TGCGCCAGCAGCTTGGCCGGACGGCTCACAGATACGCAGTATTTT.

This clonotype was recorded at least ten times. The chain combines TRBV12-3 or TRBV12-4 with TRBJ2-3; D gene unclear. V was cut by 2 bases and J by 4 bases, with 7 bases left in between. The CDR3 is 13 residues long. CDR3 in amino acids: CASSLNRADTQYF. The CDR3 region has the DNA TGTGCCAGCAGTTTAAACAGAGCAGATACGCAGTATTTT.

The genes are TRBV7-9 and TRBJ2-3, with TRBD2 matching 8 bases. Trimming cost V 5 bases and J 2 bases; bases outside gene matches: 9. Per germline, CDR1 SEHNR and CDR2 FQNEAQ (reference sequence). The CDR3 is 16 residues long. The DNA of the CDR3 is TGTGCCAGCAGCCCTGATTGGCGGGAGGCCACAGATACGCAGTATTTT. Protein: CASSPDWREATDTQYF. The full variable domain, rest sourced from reference TRBV7-9 and TRBJ2-3, is DTGVSQNPRHKITKRGQNVTFRCDPISEHNRLYWYRQTLGQGPEFLTYFQNEAQLEKSRLLSDRFSAERPKGSFSTLEIQRTEQGDSAMYLCASSPDWREATDTQYFGPGTRLTVL.

The chain uses TRBV27 and TRBJ2-4; D may be TRBD1 or TRBD2 (5 bases each). The J call may be mistaken, given a closer DNA end match to TRBJ2-7. Germline V lookup: CDR1 MNHEY, CDR2 SMNVEV (reference sequence). The CDR3 length is 16 residues. The DNA of the CDR3 is TGTGCCAGCAGTGCACTCGGGACGAAGACCCTCTACGAGCAGTACTTC. Translating gives CASSALGTKTLYEQYF.

The sample holds a few counts of this clonotype. CDR3 in amino acids: CSARVPGTSKETQYF. The CDR3 nucleotides are TGCAGTGCTAGAGTCCCCGGGACGTCTAAAGAGACCCAGTACTTC. The chain couples TRBV20-1 to TRBJ2-5; perhaps D is TRBD1 or TRBD2 (5 bases each). CDR3 length: 15 amino acids. Germline V gene data show CDR1 as DFQATT and CDR2 as SNEGSKA (reference sequence). V gave up 1 base and J gave up 3 bases, with 15 bases separating them.

The chain combines TRBV25-1 with TRBJ2-7; weak D call: TRBD1 (5 bases). V lost 2 bases to trimming and J lost 2 bases, with 13 bases between them. In germline, CDR1 is MGHDK, CDR2 SYGVNS. The CDR3 runs to 15 residues. CDR3 sequence: CASSETRQPPYEQYF. The CDR3 DNA follows: TGTGCCAGCAGTGAAACCCGACAGCCGCCCTACGAGCAGTACTTC.

The chain combines TRBV7-4 with TRBJ1-4; D remains unclear. Germline lookup yields CDR1 SGHVT and CDR2 SQSDAQ. The V end lost 1 base, the J end lost 3 bases, and 18 bases lay between the germline ends. CDR3 size: 18 residues. In DNA form, the CDR3 reads TGTGCCAGCAGCTTAGTGAAGGGAGCCCTCGGGGCTAATGAAAAACTGTTTTTT. Protein: CASSLVKGALGANEKLFF.

As concerns this clonotype: The germline gene is not matched at one end of the junction; a read error may be the cause. The rearrangement uses TRBV28 and TRBJ2-1; D is perhaps TRBD2 (6 bases). The CDR3 is made up of 15 amino acids. The germline gives CDR1 MDHEN, CDR2 SYDVKM. CDR3: CASSRLDLLWNEPFF. CDR3 bases: TGTGCCAGCAGCCGACTAGATCTCCTATGGAATGAGCCGTTCTTC.

This clonotype was counted a few times. The chain couples TRBV4-2 to TRBJ2-3, with D perhaps given as TRBD1 or TRBD2 (7 bases each). V lost 2 bases, J lost 6 bases, and 21 bases lay in between. Looked up from germline, CDR1 is LGHNA and CDR2 is YNFKEQ. CDR3 length: 17 residues. This CDR3 is CASSQPLSGGDGDTQYF. In nucleotides, the CDR3 is TGTGCCAGCAGCCAACCCCTTTCAGGGGGGGATGGGGATACGCAGTATTTT.

V is TRBV11-3 and J is TRBJ2-1, with D maybe TRBD1 (6 bases). The better agreement between TRBJ2-7 and the DNA end casts doubt on the J call. Germline V gene data show CDR1 as SGHNT and CDR2 as YENEEA. This CDR3 comprises 13 residues. The CDR3 DNA follows: TGTGCCAGCAGCCTGGACAGCCACAATGAGCAGTACTTC. Encoded protein: CASSLDSHNEQYF.

This clonotype was seen only a few times. The chain couples TRBV24-1 to TRBJ2-3; TRBD2 matches at 15 bases. The CDR3 has 14 amino acids. V lost 11 bases and J lost 3; bases outside the gene matches: 2. Germline CDR1 and CDR2: KGHDR and SFDVKD. As DNA, the CDR3 is TGTGCCATCGGGACTAGCGGGAGGACAGATACGCAGTATTTT. Its protein product is CAIGTSGRTDTQYF.

Worth noting for this clonotype: One junction end does not reproduce the germline sequence, and a read error may be involved. V gene TRBV28 combines with J gene TRBJ2-1; D perhaps matches TRBD2 (5 bases). Germline assignment: CDR1 MDHEN and CDR2 SYDVKM. The CDR3 totals 12 residues. The CDR3 DNA follows: TGTGCCACAGGAGAGGGTGCCAATGAGCGGTTCTTC. It yields the protein CATGEGANERFF.

The chain is built from TRBV12-3 or TRBV12-4 and TRBJ2-4; D remains ambiguous. The CDR3 runs 16 residues. V lost 3 bases, J lost 1 base, and 13 bases lay in between. The CDR3 sequence: CASSFLVVAAKNIQYF. For the CDR3, the DNA is TGTGCCAGCAGTTTCCTCGTCGTTGCGGCCAAAAACATTCAGTACTTC.

Ten or more counts support this clonotype. V gene TRBV3-1 combines with J gene TRBJ2-3; D may be TRBD2 (6 bases). Trimming took off 5 bases at V and 0 bases at J, with 9 bases between the two ends. This CDR3 has 14 amino acids. Germline CDR1 reads LGHDT; CDR2 reads YNNKEL (reference sequence). CDR3 nucleotides: TGTGCCAGCAGCGGGAGGTTCAGCACAGATACGCAGTATTTT. Translation gives CASSGRFSTDTQYF.

The rearrangement links TRBV5-1 to TRBJ2-3; possibly TRBD2 for D (5 bases). Trimming pared 2 bases from V and 5 bases from J, leaving 15 bases between. The CDR3 runs to 15 residues. CDR1 and CDR2 from the germline V gene are SGHRS and YFSETQ. For the CDR3, the DNA is TGCGCCAGCAGCTTCTCCAGCGGATCAGGAGATACGCAGTATTTT. This sequence encodes CASSFSSGSGDTQYF. Full variable domain (missing parts from reference TRBV5-1 and TRBJ2-3): KAGVTQTPRYLIKTRGQQVTLSCSPISGHRSVSWYQQTPGQGLQFLFEYFSETQRNKGNFPGRFSGRQFSNSRSEMNVSTLELGDSALYLCASSFSSGSGDTQYFGPGTRLTVL.

J is TRBJ2-7 and V is TRBV20-1; 9 bases fit TRBD2. Per germline, CDR1 DFQATT and CDR2 SNEGSKA (reference sequence). The CDR3 contains 15 residues. J was trimmed by 0 bases and V by 2 bases; bases with no gene match: 5. The CDR3: CSARRPGLASYEQYF. CDR3 DNA sequence: TGCAGTGCTAGAAGGCCGGGACTAGCCTCCTACGAGCAGTACTTC.

The V call is TRBV28, the J call TRBJ1-6, with 8 bases lining up with TRBD1. The CDR3 has 14 amino acids. V lost 8 bases, J lost 10 bases, and 10 bases stayed unmatched. The germline gives CDR1 MDHEN, CDR2 SYDVKM. CDR3 amino acids: CASGSQGAGSPLHF. The CDR3 DNA sequence: TGTGCCAGCGGTTCCCAGGGGGCAGGATCACCCCTCCACTTT.

Ten or more counts support this clonotype. The chain joins TRBV28 to TRBJ2-4; D is undetermined. The CDR3 is 12 amino acids. Between the trimmed V and J ends, which lost 0 bases and 4 bases, there was a span of 1 base. The germline gives CDR1 MDHEN, CDR2 SYDVKM. The CDR3 DNA sequence: TGTGCCAGCAGTTTATGGAAAAACATTCAGTACTTC. This codes for CASSLWKNIQYF.

The rearrangement links TRBV21-1 to TRBJ2-3; the table calls TRBD2, which could not be checked here. TRBV21-1 is a pseudogene. This CDR3 has 17 amino acids. In DNA form, the CDR3 reads TGTGCCAGCAGCAAACCGGGAGGCGGGCCCAGCACAGATACGCAGTATTTT. This gives the protein CASSKPGGGPSTDTQYF.

The chain has TRBV4-2 and TRBJ2-1; possibly TRBD1 for D (5 bases). The CDR3 is 13 residues long. The V end was cut by 4 bases, the J end by 13 bases, with 17 bases between. CDR1 is LGHNA and CDR2 is YNFKEQ in the germline V gene. For the CDR3, the DNA is TGTGCCAGCAGCCGCCAGGGTAAAGAGACCCAGTTCTTC. This encodes CASSRQGKETQFF.

This clonotype came up many times. The rearrangement links TRBV5-6 to TRBJ2-5, with D unresolved. There are 12 residues in the CDR3. V dropped 0 bases and J dropped 5 bases, with 5 bases sitting between them. Germline V lookup: CDR1 SGHDT, CDR2 YYEEEE. In DNA form, the CDR3 reads TGTGCCAGCAGCTTGGAATTGGAGACCCAGTACTTC. It yields the protein CASSLELETQYF.

Only a few counts were recorded for this clonotype. The rearrangement joins TRBV29-1 to TRBJ2-5; 8 positions agree with TRBD1. The CDR3 covers 11 residues. Germline V gene data show CDR1 as SQVTM and CDR2 as ANQGSEA. The CDR3 is CRVSGGNEQYF. Here the CDR3 DNA reads TGCAGGGTATCAGGGGGCAATGAGCAGTACTTC.

In its sample, this clonotype was seen a few times. The chain is built from TRBV6-1 and TRBJ1-2; D gene uncertain. The CDR3 covers 15 residues. Trimming took 6 bases from V and 7 from J, leaving 21 bases between them. CDR1 MNHNS and CDR2 SASEGT come from the germline V gene. As DNA, the CDR3 is TGTGCCAGCAGACAAGACCAGACGGAACCCCTTGGCTACACCTTC. This encodes CASRQDQTEPLGYTF.

The sample holds a few counts of this clonotype. The chain couples TRBV20-1 to TRBJ2-3; either TRBD1 or TRBD2 may supply D (6 bases each). The CDR3 length is 16 residues. V shed 2 bases and J shed 2 bases, with 17 bases lying between them. Germline V gene sequence: CDR1 DFQATT, CDR2 SNEGSKA (reference sequence). The CDR3 loop is CSARPRPWGATDTQYF. In DNA, the CDR3 is TGCAGTGCTAGACCCCGTCCTTGGGGGGCCACAGATACGCAGTATTTT.

As DNA, the CDR3 is TGTGCCATCAGTGGAGGGACAGGGGGCACTGAAGCTTTCTTT. Its translation: CAISGGTGGTEAFF. The chain uses TRBV10-3 and TRBJ1-1; TRBD1 aligns across 11 bases. The V and J ends lost 4 bases and 4 bases, in that order; junction bases with no gene match: 2. This CDR3 has 14 residues. In germline, CDR1 is ENHRY, CDR2 SYGVKD.

The sample holds a few counts of this clonotype. The gene calls are TRBV28 and TRBJ2-1; TRBD2 agrees at 8 bases. The length of the CDR3 is 19 residues. V was pared by 3 bases and J by 3 bases, with 16 bases of the junction left unmatched. CDR1 is MDHEN, CDR2 SYDVKM, per germline. CDR3: CASSFGTGTRNSIYNEQFF. DNA of the CDR3: TGTGCCAGCAGTTTTGGGACCGGGACTAGGAATTCCATCTACAATGAGCAGTTCTTC.

This clonotype was seen a handful of times. V usage is TRBV28 and J usage is TRBJ1-1, with 8 bases matching TRBD1. J lost 4 bases, V lost 6 bases, and 1 base had no gene match. The length of the CDR3 is 12 residues. Germline CDR1 and CDR2: MDHEN and SYDVKM. In DNA, the CDR3 is TGTGCCAGCAGGGACAGGGTCACTGAAGCTTTCTTT. Amino acid sequence: CASRDRVTEAFF.

The chain has TRBV28 and TRBJ2-1, with 8 nucleotides matching TRBD2. Germline V gives CDR1 MDHEN, CDR2 SYDVKM. After removal of 5 bases from V and 3 bases from J, the junction contained 6 bases not matched to a gene. The CDR3 is 15 residues long. The CDR3 reads CASSGASGLYNEQFF. CDR3 nucleotide sequence: TGTGCCAGCAGTGGGGCTAGCGGGCTCTACAATGAGCAGTTCTTC.

The genes are TRBV5-1 and TRBJ2-3; TRBD1 aligns across 9 bases. The CDR3 covers 16 residues. Germline trimming cut 4 bases from V and 4 bases from J; bases unmatched to any gene: 10. CDR1 is SGHRS and CDR2 is YFSETQ in the germline V gene. The CDR3 reads CASSRGRTGESDTQYF. The CDR3, as DNA: TGCGCCAGCAGCCGAGGACGGACAGGGGAGTCAGATACGCAGTATTTT. Supplemented by reference TRBV5-1 and TRBJ2-3, the full variable domain reads KAGVTQTPRYLIKTRGQQVTLSCSPISGHRSVSWYQQTPGQGLQFLFEYFSETQRNKGNFPGRFSGRQFSNSRSEMNVSTLELGDSALYLCASSRGRTGESDTQYFGPGTRLTVL.